Below, 7 T cell receptor beta chains from the same sample are listed, as sequenced in a study of early T cells in non-severe SARS-CoV-2 infection. TCRdb re-called the 5' RACE reads with MiXCR, one entry per CDR3 protein. In the table there are 30,000 to 40,000 distinct CDR3 sequences, roughly 4.4% of which are singletons. Source material: whole blood. These receptors all stem from an adult who was a healthcare worker with PCR-confirmed SARS-CoV-2 infection or an uninfected control (not recorded which).

This clonotype occurred many times. V usage is TRBV5-1 and J usage is TRBJ2-7, with D unclear. Germline values: CDR1 SGHRS, CDR2 YFSETQ. V lost 0 bases to trimming and J lost 3 bases, with 4 bases between them. This CDR3 is built from 12 residues. CDR3: CASSLEDYEQYF. The CDR3 DNA reads as TGCGCCAGCAGCTTGGAGGACTACGAGCAGTACTTC.

The table lists this clonotype with many counts. The rearrangement joins TRBV18 to TRBJ2-1; 8 positions match TRBD2. After removal of 6 bases from V and 8 bases from J, the junction contained 9 bases not matched to a gene. Germline lookup yields CDR1 KGHSH and CDR2 LQKENI. CDR3 size: 14 residues. CDR3 nucleotides: TGTGCCAGCTCGCCTTCCCGAGCGGGGGATGAGCAGTTCTTC. It specifies CASSPSRAGDEQFF.

This clonotype was counted ten times or more. This chain links TRBV12-3 or TRBV12-4 with TRBJ1-2; D gene unclear. The CDR3 is 13 residues long. V was clipped by 8 bases and J by 5 bases, with 15 bases between them. The CDR3 DNA reads as TGTGCCAGCTCGCAGACCAACGTTTATGGCTACACCTTC. It translates to CASSQTNVYGYTF.

Many counts were recorded for this clonotype. The rearrangement uses TRBV29-1 and TRBJ2-2; D gene uncertain. Germline CDR1 is SQVTM and CDR2 is ANQGSEA. V shed 1 base and J shed 3 bases, with 9 bases lying between them. CDR3 length equals 14 residues. The CDR3 DNA reads as TGCAGCGTTGAAGGCCGGCAGGACACCGGGGAGCTGTTTTTT. Its protein is CSVEGRQDTGELFF.

This clonotype was recorded at least ten times. An end of the junction does not agree with germline; a read error may underlie this. V gene TRBV20-1 combines with J gene TRBJ2-7, with D perhaps TRBD2 (6 bases). CDR3 length equals 13 residues. Germline CDR1 is DFQATT and CDR2 is SNEGSKA (reference sequence). CDR3 amino acids: CSARGSGGIEQYF. The CDR3 DNA is TGCAGTGCCAGAGGAAGCGGAGGGATCGAGCAGTACTTC.

This clonotype was seen at least ten times. The J gene is TRBJ2-7, the V gene TRBV7-2, with D unresolved. The V end was cut by 1 base, the J end by 0 bases, with 10 bases between. Germline values: CDR1 SGHTA, CDR2 FQGNSA. The CDR3 consists of 15 residues. This CDR3 reads CASSLEFRPSYEQYF. The CDR3 DNA is TGTGCCAGCAGCTTAGAATTTCGCCCCTCCTACGAGCAGTACTTC. The variable domain in full, with the rest retrieved from reference TRBV7-2 and TRBJ2-7, is GAGVSQSPSNKVTEKGKDVELRCDPISGHTALYWYRQSLGQGLEFLIYFQGNSAPDKSGLPSDRFSAERTGGSVSTLTIQRTQQEDSAVYLCASSLEFRPSYEQYFGPGTRLTVT.

This clonotype was recorded many times. V usage is TRBV20-1 and J usage is TRBJ2-1; TRBD2 aligns across 11 bases. The CDR3 runs to 14 residues. Germline values: CDR1 DFQATT, CDR2 SNEGSKA (reference sequence). J gave up 7 bases and V 2 bases, and 4 bases lay outside the gene matches. This CDR3 is CSARITSGGNEQFF. CDR3 DNA: TGCAGTGCTAGAATTACTAGCGGGGGAAATGAGCAGTTCTTC.